This TCR beta chain was documented in a study of T cells in Graves' hyperthyroidism and ophthalmopathy. Study-level findings and limits: The authors' 13 V-J model separated ophthalmopathy from stable hyperthyroidism.

Researchers amplified the TCR beta CDR3 regions from RNA transcripts. During a first-round RT-PCR of the TCR CDR3, the HTBI primer set was used. TCRdb independently ran MiXCR on the multiplex PCR reads; one entry per CDR3 protein. The profile shows around 500,000 distinct CDR3 sequences, under 25% of them singletons. Concerning this clonotype itself: The antigen remains unidentified.

After removal of 1 base from V and 2 bases from J, the junction contained 5 bases not matched to a gene. The CDR3 runs 15 residues. CDR1 and CDR2 from the germline V gene are LGHNA and YSLEER. The genes are TRBV4-3 and TRBJ2-7; 7 positions match TRBD2. Sample: blood. The origin of this receptor is an older woman with Graves' ophthalmopathy. CDR3 sequence (DNA): TGCGCCAGCAGCCAAGGCAGCGGGGCCACCTACGAGCAGTACTTC. Protein sequence: CASSQGSGATYEQYF.